This T cell receptor (beta chain) appears in the sequencing data of a study of OX40 agonist ivuxolimab in advanced cancers. Looking at the study overall: Three patients, one with hepatocellular carcinoma and two with cutaneous melanoma, achieved partial responses. Study conclusions and caveats: Low normalized T-cell clonal expansion was additionally recorded for some nonresponders.

Comment on this clone: The antigen is not known.

Blood sampling took place at baseline, cycle 4 day 1, and cycle 7 day 1. The length of the CDR3 is 15 residues. The germline V gene has CDR1 SGDLS and CDR2 YYNGEE. V lost 4 bases to trimming and J lost 6 bases; unmatched junction nucleotides: 6. The table came from immunoSEQ multiplex PCR; TCRdb's copy has only in-frame clones and leaves some out. There are approximately 82,000 clones in the sample; roughly 90% occur only once, and approximately 9.1% lies in the top ten. The TCR comes from an adult with an advanced solid tumor such as melanoma, head and neck, liver or kidney cancer. The chain employs TRBV9 and TRBJ2-7; 14 bases are a match to TRBD2. The sequences come from CD4+ or CD8+ T cells sorted from blood, collected in a trial of the OX40 agonist ivuxolimab. The CDR3 sequence is CASSFGLAGGLEQYF. CDR3 in DNA: TGTGCCAGCAGCTTTGGACTAGCGGGAGGTCTCGAGCAGTACTTC.